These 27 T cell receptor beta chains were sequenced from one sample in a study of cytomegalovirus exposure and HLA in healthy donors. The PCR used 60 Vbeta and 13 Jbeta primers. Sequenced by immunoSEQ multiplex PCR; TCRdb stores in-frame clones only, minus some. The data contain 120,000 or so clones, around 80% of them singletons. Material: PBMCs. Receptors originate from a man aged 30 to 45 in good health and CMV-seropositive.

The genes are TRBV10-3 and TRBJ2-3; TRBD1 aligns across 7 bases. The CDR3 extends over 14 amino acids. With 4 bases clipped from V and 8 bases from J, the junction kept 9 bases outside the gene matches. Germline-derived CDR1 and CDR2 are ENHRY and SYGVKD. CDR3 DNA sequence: TGTGCCATCAGTGGGCAGACAGGGAAAGGTACGCAGTATTTT. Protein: CAISGQTGKGTQYF.

CDR3 region: CATSRETGDVITETQYF. CDR3 nucleotide sequence: TGTGCCACCAGCAGAGAGACAGGGGACGTTATAACAGAGACCCAGTACTTC. V gene TRBV15 combines with J gene TRBJ2-5; 8 positions agree with TRBD1. With 0 bases clipped from V and 4 bases from J, the junction kept 10 bases outside the gene matches. This CDR3 is built from 17 residues. Germline CDR1 and CDR2: LNHNV and YYDKDF (reference sequence). Supplemented by reference TRBV15 and TRBJ2-5, the full variable domain reads DAMVIQNPRYQVTQFGKPVTLSCSQTLNHNVMYWYQQKSSQAPKLLFHYYDKDFNNEADTPDNFQSRRPNTSFCFLDIRSPGLGDTAMYLCATSRETGDVITETQYFGPGTRLLVL.

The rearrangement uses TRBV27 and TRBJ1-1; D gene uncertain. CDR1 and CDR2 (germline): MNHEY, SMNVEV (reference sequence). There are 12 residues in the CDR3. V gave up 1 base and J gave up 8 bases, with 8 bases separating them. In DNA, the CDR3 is TGTGCCAGCAGTTTATACAGAGCAGAAGCTTTCTTT. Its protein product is CASSLYRAEAFF.

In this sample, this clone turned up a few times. The CDR3 spells CASSYSSGRAIYEQFF. The CDR3 DNA sequence: TGTGCCAGCAGTTACTCGAGCGGGAGGGCCATATATGAGCAGTTCTTC. This chain connects TRBV6-5 to TRBJ2-1, with 10 bases matching TRBD2. With 0 bases clipped from V and 8 bases from J, the junction kept 7 bases outside the gene matches. Per the germline V gene, CDR1 is MNHEY and CDR2 is SVGAGI. This CDR3 comprises 16 residues.

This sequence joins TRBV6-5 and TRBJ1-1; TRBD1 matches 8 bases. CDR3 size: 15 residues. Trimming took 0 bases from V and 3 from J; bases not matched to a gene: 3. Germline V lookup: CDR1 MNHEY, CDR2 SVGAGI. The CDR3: CASSYSATGDTEAFF. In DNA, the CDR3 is TGTGCCAGCAGTTACTCGGCGACAGGGGACACTGAAGCTTTCTTT.

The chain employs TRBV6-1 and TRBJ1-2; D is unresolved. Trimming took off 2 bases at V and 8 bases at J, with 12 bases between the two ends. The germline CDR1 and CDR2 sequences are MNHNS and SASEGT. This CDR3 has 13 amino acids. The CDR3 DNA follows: TGTGCCAGCAGTGAATCGGGGATAGTCGGCTACACCTTC. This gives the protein CASSESGIVGYTF.

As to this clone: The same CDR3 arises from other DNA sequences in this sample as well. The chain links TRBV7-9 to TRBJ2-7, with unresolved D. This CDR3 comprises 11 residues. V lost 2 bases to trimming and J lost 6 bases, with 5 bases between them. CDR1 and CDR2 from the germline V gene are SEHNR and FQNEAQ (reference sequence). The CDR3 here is CASSLSGEQYF. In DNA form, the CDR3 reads TGTGCCAGCAGCTTATCGGGCGAGCAGTACTTC.

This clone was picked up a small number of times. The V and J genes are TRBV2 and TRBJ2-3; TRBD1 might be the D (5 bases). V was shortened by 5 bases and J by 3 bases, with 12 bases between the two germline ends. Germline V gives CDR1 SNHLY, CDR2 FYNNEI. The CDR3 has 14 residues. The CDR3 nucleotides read TGTGCCAGCAGTCAAGGGGCTCGGACAGATACGCAGTATTTT. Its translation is CASSQGARTDTQYF. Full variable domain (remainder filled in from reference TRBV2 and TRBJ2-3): EPEVTQTPSHQVTQMGQEVILRCVPISNHLYFYWYRQILGQKVEFLVSFYNNEISEKSEIFDDQFSVERPDGSNFTLKIRSTKLEDSAMYFCASSQGARTDTQYFGPGTRLTVL.

Here the CDR3 DNA reads TGTGCCAGCAGTGACGTTTTCTTCGGCGGGAGGCGTAATGAGCAGTTCTTC. Protein: CASSDVFFGGRRNEQFF. This chain connects TRBV6-4 to TRBJ2-1; 8 bases agree with TRBD2. CDR3 size: 17 residues. Germline loops: CDR1 MRHNA, CDR2 SNTAGT. V lost 2 bases and J lost 7; bases outside the gene matches: 13.

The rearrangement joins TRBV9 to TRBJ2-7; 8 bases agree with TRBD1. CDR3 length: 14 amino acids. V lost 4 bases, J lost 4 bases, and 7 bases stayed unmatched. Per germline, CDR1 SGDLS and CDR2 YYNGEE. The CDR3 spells CASSHGGTGYEQYF. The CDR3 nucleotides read TGTGCCAGCAGCCACGGCGGGACAGGTTACGAGCAGTACTTC.

The CDR3 reads CASRTGLAGQETQYF. In DNA, the CDR3 is TGTGCCAGCAGAACGGGACTAGCGGGCCAAGAGACCCAGTACTTC. The chain combines TRBV5-4 with TRBJ2-5, with 12 nucleotides matching TRBD2. Germline loops: CDR1 SGHNT, CDR2 YYREEE (reference sequence). There are 15 residues in the CDR3. V was pared by 5 bases and J by 1 base, with 3 bases of the junction left unmatched.

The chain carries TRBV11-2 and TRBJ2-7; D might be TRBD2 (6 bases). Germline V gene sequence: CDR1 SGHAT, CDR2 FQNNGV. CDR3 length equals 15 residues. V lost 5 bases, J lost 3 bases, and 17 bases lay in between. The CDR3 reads CASSEGLAMGYEQYF. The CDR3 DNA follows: TGTGCCAGCAGCGAAGGGCTAGCGATGGGCTACGAGCAGTACTTC. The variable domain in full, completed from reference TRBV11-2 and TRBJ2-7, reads EAGVAQSPRYKIIEKRQSVAFWCNPISGHATLYWYQQILGQGPKLLIQFQNNGVVDDSQLPKDRFSAERLKGVDSTLKIQPAKLEDSAVYLCASSEGLAMGYEQYFGPGTRLTVT.

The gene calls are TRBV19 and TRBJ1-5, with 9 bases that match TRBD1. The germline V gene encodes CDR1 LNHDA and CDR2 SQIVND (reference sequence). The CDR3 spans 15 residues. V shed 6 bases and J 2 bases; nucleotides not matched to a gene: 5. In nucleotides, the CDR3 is TGTGCCAGTAGCGGGACAGGGATGGGCAATCAGCCCCAGCATTTT. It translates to CASSGTGMGNQPQHF.

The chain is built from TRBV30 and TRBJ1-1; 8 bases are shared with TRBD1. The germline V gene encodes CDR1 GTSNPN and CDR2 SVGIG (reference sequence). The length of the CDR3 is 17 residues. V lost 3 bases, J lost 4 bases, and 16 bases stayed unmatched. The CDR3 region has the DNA TGTGCCTGGAGGATTAGGACAGGGTCGGGGTTCGCCACTGAAGCTTTCTTT. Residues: CAWRIRTGSGFATEAFF.

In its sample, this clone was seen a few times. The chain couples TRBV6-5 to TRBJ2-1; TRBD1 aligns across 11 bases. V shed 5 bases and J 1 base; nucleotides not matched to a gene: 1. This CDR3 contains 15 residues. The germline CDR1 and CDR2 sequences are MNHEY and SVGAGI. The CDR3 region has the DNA TGTGCCAGCAGTAGGGACAGGGGGTCCTACAATGAGCAGTTCTTC. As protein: CASSRDRGSYNEQFF.

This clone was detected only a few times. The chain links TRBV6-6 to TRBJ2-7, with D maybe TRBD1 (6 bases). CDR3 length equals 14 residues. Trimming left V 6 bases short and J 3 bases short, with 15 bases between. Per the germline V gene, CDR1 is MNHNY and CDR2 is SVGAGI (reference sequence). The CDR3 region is CASSPQGRGYEQYF. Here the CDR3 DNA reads TGTGCCAGCAGCCCCCAGGGGAGAGGCTACGAGCAGTACTTC.

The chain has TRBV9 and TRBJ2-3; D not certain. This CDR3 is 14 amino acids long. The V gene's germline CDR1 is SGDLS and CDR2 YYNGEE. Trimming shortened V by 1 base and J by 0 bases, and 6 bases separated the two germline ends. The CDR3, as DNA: TGTGCCAGCAGCGTATTTCAGAGCACAGATACGCAGTATTTT. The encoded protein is CASSVFQSTDTQYF.

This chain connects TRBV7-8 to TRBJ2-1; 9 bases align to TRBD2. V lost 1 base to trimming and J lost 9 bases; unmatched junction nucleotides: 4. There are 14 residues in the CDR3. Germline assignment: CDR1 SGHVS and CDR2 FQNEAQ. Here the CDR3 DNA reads TGTGCCAGCAGCTTAGTGCGGGAGGGCCGTGAGCAGTTCTTC. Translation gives CASSLVREGREQFF.

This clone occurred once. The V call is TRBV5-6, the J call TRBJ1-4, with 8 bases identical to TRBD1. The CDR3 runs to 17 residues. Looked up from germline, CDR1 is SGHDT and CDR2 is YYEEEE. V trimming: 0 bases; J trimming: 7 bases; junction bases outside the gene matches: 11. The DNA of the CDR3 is TGTGCCAGCAGCTTGGTTATGGACGACAGGGGCGGTGAAAAACTGTTTTTT. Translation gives CASSLVMDDRGGEKLFF.

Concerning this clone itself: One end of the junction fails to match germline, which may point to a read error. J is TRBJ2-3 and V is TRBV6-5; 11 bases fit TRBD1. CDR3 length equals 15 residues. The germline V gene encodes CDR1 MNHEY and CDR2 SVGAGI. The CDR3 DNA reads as TGTGCCAGCAGTGGGCGGACAGGGGGCACGGATACGCAGTATTTT. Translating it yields CASSGRTGGTDTQYF.

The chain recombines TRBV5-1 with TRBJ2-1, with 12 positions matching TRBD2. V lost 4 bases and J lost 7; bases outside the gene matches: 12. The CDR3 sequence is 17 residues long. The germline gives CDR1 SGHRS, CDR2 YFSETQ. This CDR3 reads CASSPRLAGAVGNEQFF. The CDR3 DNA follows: TGCGCCAGCAGCCCAAGACTAGCGGGAGCGGTTGGAAATGAGCAGTTCTTC.

CDR3: CASRPSGGADEQFF. DNA for the CDR3: TGTGCCAGCAGACCCTCGGGGGGGGCCGATGAGCAGTTCTTC. The chain recombines TRBV6-5 with TRBJ2-1, with TRBD2 matching 8 bases. Germline V gene sequence: CDR1 MNHEY, CDR2 SVGAGI. The CDR3 totals 14 residues. V lost 6 bases and J lost 8; bases outside the gene matches: 9.

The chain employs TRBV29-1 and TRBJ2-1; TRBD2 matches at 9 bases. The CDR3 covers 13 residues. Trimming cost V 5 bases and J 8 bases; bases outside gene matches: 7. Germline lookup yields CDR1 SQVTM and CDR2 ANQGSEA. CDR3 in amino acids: CSVYSGSGDEQFF. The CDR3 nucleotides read TGCAGCGTTTATAGCGGGAGTGGGGATGAGCAGTTCTTC.

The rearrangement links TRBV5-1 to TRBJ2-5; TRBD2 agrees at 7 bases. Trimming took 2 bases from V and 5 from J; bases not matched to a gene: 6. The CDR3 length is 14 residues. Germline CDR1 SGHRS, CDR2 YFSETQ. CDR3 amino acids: CASSFSGGGETQYF. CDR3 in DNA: TGCGCCAGCAGCTTTTCCGGGGGAGGGGAGACCCAGTACTTC.

CDR3 sequence: CASSSPLAGAVIEQFF. In DNA, the CDR3 is TGTGCCAGCAGCTCCCCCCTAGCGGGAGCTGTTATTGAGCAGTTCTTC. The chain uses TRBV7-2 and TRBJ2-1; 10 bases are shared with TRBD2. The germline V gene encodes CDR1 SGHTA and CDR2 FQGNSA. The CDR3 runs 16 residues. The V gene end was trimmed by 4 bases and the J gene end by 9 bases; junction bases not matched to a gene: 12.

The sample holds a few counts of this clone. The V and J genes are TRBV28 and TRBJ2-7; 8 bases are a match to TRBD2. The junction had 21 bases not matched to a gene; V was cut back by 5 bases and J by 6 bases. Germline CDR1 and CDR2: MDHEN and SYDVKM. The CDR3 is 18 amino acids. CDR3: CASSPIPVLAENHSEQYF. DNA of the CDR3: TGTGCCAGCAGTCCAATCCCCGTACTAGCGGAAAACCATTCCGAGCAGTACTTC.

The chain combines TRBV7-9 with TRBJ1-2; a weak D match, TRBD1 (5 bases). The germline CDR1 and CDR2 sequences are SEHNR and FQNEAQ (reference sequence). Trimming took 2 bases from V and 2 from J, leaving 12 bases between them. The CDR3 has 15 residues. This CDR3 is CASSLSGVTNYGYTF. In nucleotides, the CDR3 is TGTGCCAGCAGCTTATCGGGGGTTACCAACTATGGCTACACCTTC.